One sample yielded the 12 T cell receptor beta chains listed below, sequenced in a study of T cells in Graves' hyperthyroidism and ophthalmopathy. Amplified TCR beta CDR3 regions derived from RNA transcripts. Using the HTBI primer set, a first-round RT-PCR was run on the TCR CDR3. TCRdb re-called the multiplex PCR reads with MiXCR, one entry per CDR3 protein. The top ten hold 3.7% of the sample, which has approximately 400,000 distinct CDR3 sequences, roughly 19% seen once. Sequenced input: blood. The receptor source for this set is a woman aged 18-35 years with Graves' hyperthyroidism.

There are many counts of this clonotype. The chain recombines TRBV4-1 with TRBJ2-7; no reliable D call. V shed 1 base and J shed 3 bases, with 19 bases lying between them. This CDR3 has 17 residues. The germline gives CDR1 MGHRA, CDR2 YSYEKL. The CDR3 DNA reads TGCGCCAGCAGCCAAGGTTCTATGTGGAGCGAAATCTACGAGCAGTACTTC. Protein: CASSQGSMWSEIYEQYF.

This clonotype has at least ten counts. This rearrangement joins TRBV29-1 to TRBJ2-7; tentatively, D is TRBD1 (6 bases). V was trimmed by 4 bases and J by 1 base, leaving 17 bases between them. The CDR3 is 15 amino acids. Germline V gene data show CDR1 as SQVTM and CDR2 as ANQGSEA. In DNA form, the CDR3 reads TGCAGCGTTGCTCTCGGGACACCATCTTCCTACGAGCAGTACTTC. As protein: CSVALGTPSSYEQYF.

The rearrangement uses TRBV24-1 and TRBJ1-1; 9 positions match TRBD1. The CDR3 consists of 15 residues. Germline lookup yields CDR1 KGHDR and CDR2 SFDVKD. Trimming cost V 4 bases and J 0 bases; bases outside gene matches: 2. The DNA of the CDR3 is TGTGCCACCAGTGAAGGGACAGGGTTGAACACTGAAGCTTTCTTT. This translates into CATSEGTGLNTEAFF.

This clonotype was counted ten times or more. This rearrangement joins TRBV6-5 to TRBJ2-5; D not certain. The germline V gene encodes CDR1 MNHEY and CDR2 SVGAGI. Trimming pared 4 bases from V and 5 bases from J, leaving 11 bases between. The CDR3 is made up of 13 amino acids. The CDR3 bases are TGTGCCAGCAGTTCGAGCCAGAGGGAGACCCAGTACTTC. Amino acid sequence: CASSSSQRETQYF.

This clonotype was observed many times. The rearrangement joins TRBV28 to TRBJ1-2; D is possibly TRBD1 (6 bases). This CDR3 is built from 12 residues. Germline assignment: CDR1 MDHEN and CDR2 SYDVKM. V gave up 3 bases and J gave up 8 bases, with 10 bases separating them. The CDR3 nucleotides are TGTGCCAGCAGTTTTCGACAGGCCGGCTACACCTTC. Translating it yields CASSFRQAGYTF.

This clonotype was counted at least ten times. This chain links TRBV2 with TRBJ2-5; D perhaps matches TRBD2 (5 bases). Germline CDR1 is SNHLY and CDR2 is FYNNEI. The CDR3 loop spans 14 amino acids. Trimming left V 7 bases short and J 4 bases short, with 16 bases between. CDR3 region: CASTAERVVETQYF. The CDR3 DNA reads TGTGCCAGCACCGCGGAGAGGGTAGTAGAGACCCAGTACTTC.

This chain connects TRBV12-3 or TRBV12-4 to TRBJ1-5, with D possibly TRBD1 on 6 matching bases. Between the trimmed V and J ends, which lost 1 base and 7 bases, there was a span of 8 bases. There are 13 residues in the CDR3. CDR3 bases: TGTGCCAGCAGTTTAGTAGGGGGACAGCCCCAGCATTTT. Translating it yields CASSLVGGQPQHF.

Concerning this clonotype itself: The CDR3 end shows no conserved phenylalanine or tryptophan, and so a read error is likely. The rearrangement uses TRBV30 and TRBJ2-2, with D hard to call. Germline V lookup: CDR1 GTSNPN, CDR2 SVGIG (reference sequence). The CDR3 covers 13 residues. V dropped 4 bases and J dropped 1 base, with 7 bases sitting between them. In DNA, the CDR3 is TGTGCCTGGATGAGCCTGAACACCGGGGAGCTGTTTCTT. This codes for CAWMSLNTGELFL.

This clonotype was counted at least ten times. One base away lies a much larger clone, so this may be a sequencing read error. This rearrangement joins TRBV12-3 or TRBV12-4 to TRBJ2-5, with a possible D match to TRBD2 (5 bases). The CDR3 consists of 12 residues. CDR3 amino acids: CASSLRRQTKYF. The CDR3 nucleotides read TGTGCCAGCAGTTTAAGGAGGCAGACCAAGTACTTC.

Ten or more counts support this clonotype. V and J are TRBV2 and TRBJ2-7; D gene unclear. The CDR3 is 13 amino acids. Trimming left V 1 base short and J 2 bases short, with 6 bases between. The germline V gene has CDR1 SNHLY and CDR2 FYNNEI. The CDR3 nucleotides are TGTGCCAGCAGTGAAGGACGGACCTACGAGCAGTACTTC. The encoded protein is CASSEGRTYEQYF.

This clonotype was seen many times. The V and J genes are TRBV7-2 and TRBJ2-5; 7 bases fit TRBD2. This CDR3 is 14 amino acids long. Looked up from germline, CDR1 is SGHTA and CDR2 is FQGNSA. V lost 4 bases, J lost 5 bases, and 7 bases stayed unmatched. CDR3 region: CASSSRLARETQYF. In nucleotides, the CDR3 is TGTGCCAGCAGCTCAAGACTAGCCCGGGAGACCCAGTACTTC.

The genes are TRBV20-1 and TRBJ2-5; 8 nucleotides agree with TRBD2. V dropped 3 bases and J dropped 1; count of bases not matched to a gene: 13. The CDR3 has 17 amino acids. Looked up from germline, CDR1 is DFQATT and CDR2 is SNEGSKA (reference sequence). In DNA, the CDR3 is TGCAGTGCTAGGCGGGGGGCGCGTGGAGTGGCCCAAGAGACCCAGTACTTC. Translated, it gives CSARRGARGVAQETQYF.